This T cell receptor (beta chain) was sequenced during a study of blood T cell repertoires in COVID-19. Study in general: Sites in the United States, Italy and Spain provided acute and convalescent COVID-19 samples. Sample material is recorded as cDNA or gDNA derived from T cells, B-cell-depleted T cells, or PBMCs.

Methods used by the authors: The authors estimated nucleated cell counts from reference gene primer amplification. Profiled with immunoSEQ multiplex PCR; TCRdb holds only in-frame clones, not every one. The D gene and trimming were derived from the DNA, and the V and J assignments and clone size from that table. The top ten hold under 2% of the sample, which has 95,000 to 100,000 clones, approximately 86% seen once. This clone was detected a few times. This receptor was taken from a man older than 75 with acute or convalescent COVID-19. The sequencing input was peripheral blood.

The DNA for the CDR3 is TGTGCCTGGAGTGTAGAACGGTTTCGTACTGAAGCTTTCTTT. Translated: CAWSVERFRTEAFF. The chain employs TRBV30 and TRBJ1-1; D is uncertain. The V end lost 0 bases, the J end lost 5 bases, and 13 bases lay between the germline ends. The germline V gene encodes CDR1 GTSNPN and CDR2 SVGIG (reference sequence). This CDR3 region has 14 residues.